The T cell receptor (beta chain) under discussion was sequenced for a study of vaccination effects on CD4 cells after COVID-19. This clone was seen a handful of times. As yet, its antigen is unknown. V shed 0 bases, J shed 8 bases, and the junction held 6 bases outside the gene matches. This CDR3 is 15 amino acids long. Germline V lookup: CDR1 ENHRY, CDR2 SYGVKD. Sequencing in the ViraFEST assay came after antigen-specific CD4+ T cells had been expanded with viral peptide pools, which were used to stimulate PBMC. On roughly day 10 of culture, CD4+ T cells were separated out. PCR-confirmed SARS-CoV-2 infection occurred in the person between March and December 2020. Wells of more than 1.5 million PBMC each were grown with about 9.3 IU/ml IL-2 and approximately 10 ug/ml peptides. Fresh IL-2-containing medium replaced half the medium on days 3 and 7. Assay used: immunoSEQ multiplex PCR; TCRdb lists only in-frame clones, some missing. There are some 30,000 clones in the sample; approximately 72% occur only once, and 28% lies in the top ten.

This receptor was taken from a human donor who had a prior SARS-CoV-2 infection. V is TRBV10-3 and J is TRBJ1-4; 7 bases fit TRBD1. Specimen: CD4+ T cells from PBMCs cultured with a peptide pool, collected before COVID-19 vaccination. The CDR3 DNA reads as TGTGCCATCAGTGAGTCGGTAGGGGGCGCGGAAAAACTGTTTTTT. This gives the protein CAISESVGGAEKLFF.